The 27 T cell receptor beta chains given below trace back to one sample, sequenced in a study of early T cells in non-severe SARS-CoV-2 infection. One entry per CDR3 protein results from TCRdb running MiXCR on the 5' RACE reads. The profile shows some 19,000 distinct CDR3 sequences, roughly 4.6% of them singletons. Sample: whole blood. These receptors came from an adult who was a healthcare worker with PCR-confirmed SARS-CoV-2 infection or an uninfected control (not recorded which).

Ten or more counts support this clonotype. V is TRBV6-5 and J is TRBJ1-2, with D possibly TRBD1 on 5 matching bases. V was cut by 6 bases and J by 4 bases, with 18 bases left in between. The CDR3 runs to 15 residues. Germline assignment: CDR1 MNHEY and CDR2 SVGAGI. CDR3 sequence (DNA): TGTGCCAGCAGCCCTATTAGACAGTTACTCTATGGCTACACCTTC. Protein: CASSPIRQLLYGYTF.

This clonotype showed up many times. The rearrangement uses TRBV5-1 and TRBJ2-7; a possible D gene is TRBD1 (5 bases). Germline lookup yields CDR1 SGHRS and CDR2 YFSETQ. The CDR3 length is 14 residues. The V end was cut by 4 bases, the J end by 3 bases, with 14 bases between. The DNA of the CDR3 is TGCGCCAGCAGCAAAGGATCAGGGATCTACGAGCAGTACTTC. Translating it yields CASSKGSGIYEQYF.

This clonotype appeared once. Possible read error: a much larger clone is one base away. V is TRBV24-1 and J is TRBJ2-5; no firm D call. The length of the CDR3 is 11 residues. In germline, CDR1 is KGHDR, CDR2 SFDVKD. V gave up 12 bases and J gave up 5 bases, with 12 bases separating them. CDR3 sequence reads: CAAGFGETQYF. The CDR3 nucleotides read TGTGCCGCCGGATTCGGGGAGACCCAGTACTTC.

This clonotype showed up just a few times. The chain links TRBV29-1 to TRBJ1-2; 10 nucleotides agree with TRBD1. Trimming removed 7 bases from V and 6 bases from J; junction bases left unmatched: 5. This CDR3 has 12 amino acids. Germline V gene data show CDR1 as SQVTM and CDR2 as ANQGSEA. The CDR3 here is CSAGQGTDGYTF. The CDR3 region has the DNA TGCAGCGCGGGACAGGGGACGGATGGCTACACCTTC.

This clonotype occurred many times. This chain links TRBV7-2 with TRBJ2-7, with D perhaps TRBD1 or TRBD2 (5 bases each). Germline V gene data show CDR1 as SGHTA and CDR2 as FQGNSA. Trimming took 2 bases from V and 1 from J, leaving 15 bases between them. This CDR3 region has 16 residues. DNA of the CDR3: TGTGCCAGCAGCTTACAAAGGGGAGTACGTTCCTACGAGCAGTACTTC. This translates into CASSLQRGVRSYEQYF.

With respect to this clonotype: A much bigger clone sits one base away, suggesting this may be a read error. The chain carries TRBV7-2 and TRBJ1-5; D unclear. CDR3 length: 15 residues. Germline CDR1 SGHTA, CDR2 FQGNSA. The germline V and J ends were trimmed by 4 bases and 0 bases, with 10 bases remaining between them. DNA of the CDR3: TGTGCCAGCAGCTATCGGGCTCATAGCAATCAGCCCCAGCATTTT. Its protein is CASSYRAHSNQPQHF.

There are many counts of this clonotype. The CDR3 loop is CASRDRDGFYGYTF. CDR3 sequence (DNA): TGTGCCAGCAGGGACCGGGACGGCTTCTATGGCTACACCTTC. V is TRBV2 and J is TRBJ1-2; a weak D match, TRBD1 (5 bases). CDR1 SNHLY and CDR2 FYNNEI come from the germline V gene. The CDR3 covers 14 residues. V lost 6 bases, J lost 4 bases, and 15 bases lay in between. The full variable domain, its missing parts supplied by reference TRBV2 and TRBJ1-2, is EPEVTQTPSHQVTQMGQEVILRCVPISNHLYFYWYRQILGQKVEFLVSFYNNEISEKSEIFDDQFSVERPDGSNFTLKIRSTKLEDSAMYFCASRDRDGFYGYTFGSGTRLTVV.

This clonotype was found many times. The DNA of the CDR3 is TGTGCCAGTAGGTTCCGAGGGACTAGCGGGTACAATGAGCAGTTCTTC. Translation: CASRFRGTSGYNEQFF. The gene calls are TRBV19 and TRBJ2-1; TRBD2 aligns across 12 bases. Germline V gene data show CDR1 as LNHDA and CDR2 as SQIVND (reference sequence). The CDR3 is made up of 16 amino acids. Losses at the gene ends were 6 bases for V and 4 bases for J; bases not matched to a gene: 7.

Judged by abundance, this clonotype is medium-sized. The chain recombines TRBV12-3 or TRBV12-4 with TRBJ1-2; weak D call: TRBD1 (5 bases). Trimming left V 2 bases short and J 1 base short, with 5 bases between. CDR3 length: 13 amino acids. CDR3 in DNA: TGTGCCAGCAGTTTACAGGGTAACTATGGCTACACCTTC. This translates into CASSLQGNYGYTF.

In this sample, this clonotype turned up many times. V usage is TRBV7-6 and J usage is TRBJ2-1, with D perhaps matching TRBD2 (6 bases). Germline CDR1 and CDR2: SGHVS and FNYEAQ. With 5 bases removed from V and 3 bases from J, the gap between germline ends came to 20 bases. The CDR3 runs 17 residues. Here the CDR3 DNA reads TGTGCCAGCAGCCTGGGTGGGGGGAGAATTTTCTACAATGAGCAGTTCTTC. Encoded protein: CASSLGGGRIFYNEQFF.

This clonotype was seen at least ten times. The V gene is TRBV20-1, the J gene TRBJ2-1; the match to TRBD1 covers 10 bases. V lost 6 bases to trimming and J lost 9 bases; unmatched junction nucleotides: 14. The CDR3 runs 15 residues. Germline loops: CDR1 DFQATT, CDR2 SNEGSKA (reference sequence). The CDR3 coding sequence is TGCAGTGCGTCTCACCGGGACAGGGGTTTCACTGAGCAGTTCTTC. This codes for CSASHRDRGFTEQFF.

There are many counts of this clonotype. The J gene is TRBJ1-1, the V gene TRBV10-3; weak D call: TRBD1 (5 bases). Germline assignment: CDR1 ENHRY and CDR2 SYGVKD. CDR3 length equals 16 residues. V was cut by 3 bases and J by 1 base, with 15 bases left in between. The CDR3 loop reads CAISDGQGRTNTEAFF. The CDR3 region has the DNA TGTGCCATCAGTGATGGGCAGGGCAGGACGAACACTGAAGCTTTCTTT.

This clonotype occurred many times. The rearrangement uses TRBV6-1 and TRBJ1-1; no reliable D call. Germline-derived CDR1 and CDR2 are MNHNS and SASEGT. Trimming pared 5 bases from V and 1 base from J, leaving 8 bases between. The CDR3 consists of 13 residues. The CDR3 protein is CASSRLANTEAFF. Here the CDR3 DNA reads TGTGCCAGCAGTCGACTAGCGAACACTGAAGCTTTCTTT.

This clonotype was counted many times. The chain couples TRBV12-3 or TRBV12-4 to TRBJ1-5; perhaps TRBD1 as D (5 bases). Trimming left V 6 bases short and J 0 bases short, with 30 bases between. CDR3 length: 21 residues. The CDR3 region has the DNA TGTGCCAGCAGCCCATTTGGTGGGGGTTTGCTCACAGATTATAGCAATCAGCCCCAGCATTTT. Translation gives CASSPFGGGLLTDYSNQPQHF.

This clonotype is termed medium-sized (0.01 to 0.1%). V gene TRBV15 combines with J gene TRBJ2-3; D is undetermined. This CDR3 spans 16 amino acids. Germline V lookup: CDR1 LNHNV, CDR2 YYDKDF (reference sequence). V lost 4 bases to trimming and J lost 0 bases, with 14 bases between them. DNA for the CDR3: TGTGCCACCAGCACCACCCGGACCTTGAGCACAGATACGCAGTATTTT. Its protein product is CATSTTRTLSTDTQYF.

The table lists this clonotype with many counts. This chain uses TRBV11-2 with TRBJ2-3, with 11 bases fitting TRBD2. Germline V gene lookup returns CDR1 SGHAT and CDR2 FQNNGV. With 2 bases clipped from V and 2 bases from J, the junction kept 9 bases outside the gene matches. The length of the CDR3 is 18 residues. The chain's CDR3 is CASSLPPTSGGLTDTQYF. The CDR3 region has the DNA TGTGCCAGCAGCTTACCTCCAACTAGCGGGGGCCTCACAGATACGCAGTATTTT.

This clonotype was picked up many times. V and J are TRBV5-1 and TRBJ2-5, with D possibly being TRBD1 (5 bases). The germline V gene encodes CDR1 SGHRS and CDR2 YFSETQ. Trimming pared 3 bases from V and 7 bases from J, leaving 7 bases between. The CDR3 loop spans 11 amino acids. CDR3 sequence: CASSWGGTQYF. CDR3 DNA sequence: TGCGCCAGCAGCTGGGGCGGGACCCAGTACTTC.

This clonotype was detected a few times. The chain uses TRBV29-1 and TRBJ1-2; 7 bases align to TRBD1. After removal of 7 bases from V and 2 bases from J, the junction contained 4 bases not matched to a gene. Germline V gives CDR1 SQVTM, CDR2 ANQGSEA. The CDR3 extends over 12 amino acids. CDR3 nucleotide sequence: TGCAGCGGTCGGGACAGCAACTATGGCTACACCTTC. This gives the protein CSGRDSNYGYTF.

This clonotype is medium-sized (0.01 to 0.1%) in the sample. The chain recombines TRBV7-2 with TRBJ1-1; D not resolved. This CDR3 region has 15 residues. Deletions cut 1 base from V and 0 bases from J, with 9 bases between. CDR1 SGHTA and CDR2 FQGNSA come from the germline V gene. The chain's CDR3 is CASSLDAYLNTEAFF. CDR3 DNA sequence: TGTGCCAGCAGCTTAGATGCATACCTGAACACTGAAGCTTTCTTT.

At least ten counts were recorded for this clonotype. The V call is TRBV7-2, the J call TRBJ2-7, with 7 bases aligning to TRBD1. This CDR3 spans 14 amino acids. J gave up 1 base and V 1 base, and 1 base lay outside the gene matches. Looked up from germline, CDR1 is SGHTA and CDR2 is FQGNSA. CDR3 sequence reads: CASSLETGSYEQYF. The CDR3 bases are TGTGCCAGCAGCTTAGAGACAGGGTCCTACGAGCAGTACTTC.

This clonotype was seen at least ten times. J is TRBJ1-1 and V is TRBV12-3 or TRBV12-4, with D uncertain. V lost 6 bases and J 5 bases, leaving 10 bases between the germline ends. The CDR3 is 12 residues long. CDR3 sequence: CASRPYWTEAFF. The DNA of the CDR3 is TGTGCCAGCAGGCCCTATTGGACTGAAGCTTTCTTT.

This clonotype was counted ten times or more. V gene TRBV25-1 combines with J gene TRBJ2-4; the D is unclear. The V and J ends lost 3 bases and 12 bases respectively, with 18 bases between them. The CDR3 spans 14 residues. CDR1 is MGHDK, CDR2 SYGVNS, per germline. In DNA form, the CDR3 reads TGTGCCAGCAGTGACGCGGCCCGGTGGGGTGGTCAGTACTTC. Translation: CASSDAARWGGQYF.

This clonotype appeared many times. CDR3 residues: CASSEAQGPTGELFF. In DNA, the CDR3 is TGTGCCAGCAGTGAGGCGCAGGGTCCCACCGGGGAGCTGTTTTTT. V is TRBV25-1 and J is TRBJ2-2; D is possibly TRBD1 (5 bases). The V end was cut by 3 bases, the J end by 4 bases, with 12 bases between. CDR1 and CDR2 from the germline V gene are MGHDK and SYGVNS. CDR3 size: 15 residues.

At least ten counts were recorded for this clonotype. The rearrangement uses TRBV7-6 and TRBJ2-5, with D hard to call. The CDR3 loop spans 14 amino acids. Germline V gene lookup returns CDR1 SGHVS and CDR2 FNYEAQ. The V gene lost 5 bases and the J gene lost 2 bases, with 12 bases spanning the gap. CDR3 protein: CASSRDKLQETQYF. CDR3 nucleotide sequence: TGTGCCAGCAGCCGAGACAAACTTCAAGAGACCCAGTACTTC.

This rearrangement joins TRBV20-1 to TRBJ2-7; possible D gene TRBD1, 7 bases. V lost 3 bases and J lost 0, with 18 bases in between. Germline V gene data show CDR1 as DFQATT and CDR2 as SNEGSKA (reference sequence). CDR3 length equals 16 residues. The chain's CDR3 is CSARADGTAGSYEQYF. The CDR3 DNA is TGCAGTGCTAGGGCAGACGGGACAGCGGGCTCCTACGAGCAGTACTTC.

This clonotype was counted ten times or more. V usage is TRBV6-5 and J usage is TRBJ2-3, with TRBD2 as a possible D gene (6 bases). Germline lookup yields CDR1 MNHEY and CDR2 SVGAGI. The CDR3 consists of 15 residues. Trimming cost V 8 bases and J 1 base, with 16 bases left between them. The CDR3 here is CASGGWSGRTDTQYF. The DNA of the CDR3 is TGTGCCAGCGGTGGGTGGAGCGGGCGCACAGATACGCAGTATTTT.

Many counts were recorded for this clonotype. The gene calls are TRBV19 and TRBJ1-3; TRBD1 might be the D (5 bases). Germline V gives CDR1 LNHDA, CDR2 SQIVND (reference sequence). This CDR3 is built from 15 residues. The V end lost 7 bases, the J end lost 0 bases, and 13 bases lay between the germline ends. The CDR3 region has the DNA TGTGCCAGTACCGAGGGACTTTTCTCTGGAAACACCATATATTTT. The encoded protein is CASTEGLFSGNTIYF.